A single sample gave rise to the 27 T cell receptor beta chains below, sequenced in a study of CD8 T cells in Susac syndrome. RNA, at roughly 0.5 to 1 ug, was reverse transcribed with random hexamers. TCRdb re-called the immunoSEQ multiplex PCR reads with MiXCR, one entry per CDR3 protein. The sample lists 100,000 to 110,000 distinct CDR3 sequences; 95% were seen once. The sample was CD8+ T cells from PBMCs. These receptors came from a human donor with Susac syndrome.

The CDR3 region is CASSQGGAGTANTGELFF. Here the CDR3 DNA reads TGCGCCAGCAGCCAAGGGGGGGCCGGGACGGCTAACACCGGGGAGCTGTTTTTT. The chain joins TRBV4-1 to TRBJ2-2; D possibly matches TRBD1 or TRBD2 (6 bases each). This CDR3 is built from 18 residues. V was shortened by 1 base and J by 2 bases, with 17 bases between the two germline ends. CDR1 is MGHRA and CDR2 is YSYEKL in the germline V gene.

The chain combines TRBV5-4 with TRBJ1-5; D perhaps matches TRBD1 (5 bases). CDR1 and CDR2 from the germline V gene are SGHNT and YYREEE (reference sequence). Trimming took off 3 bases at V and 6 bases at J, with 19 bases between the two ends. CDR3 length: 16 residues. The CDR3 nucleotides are TGTGCCAGCAGCTCGGTCGCCGACAGTGGGGGTCAGCCCCAGCATTTT. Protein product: CASSSVADSGGQPQHF. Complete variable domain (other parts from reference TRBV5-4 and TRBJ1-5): ETGVTQSPTHLIKTRGQQVTLRCSSQSGHNTVSWYQQALGQGPQFIFQYYREEENGRGNFPPRFSGLQFPNYSSELNVNALELDDSALYLCASSSVADSGGQPQHFGDGTRLSIL.

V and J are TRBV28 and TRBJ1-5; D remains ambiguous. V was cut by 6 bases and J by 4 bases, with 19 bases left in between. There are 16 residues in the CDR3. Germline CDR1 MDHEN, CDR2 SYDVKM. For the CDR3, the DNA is TGTGCCAGCAGCCCACAGAGAAGCTCATGGAATCAGCCCCAGCATTTT. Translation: CASSPQRSSWNQPQHF.

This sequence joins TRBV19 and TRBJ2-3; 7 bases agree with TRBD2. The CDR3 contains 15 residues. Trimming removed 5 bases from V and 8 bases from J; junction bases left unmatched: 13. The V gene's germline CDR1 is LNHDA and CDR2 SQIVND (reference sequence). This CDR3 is CASSPREVQTVTQYF. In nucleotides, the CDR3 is TGTGCCAGTAGTCCTCGGGAGGTACAAACGGTTACGCAGTATTTT. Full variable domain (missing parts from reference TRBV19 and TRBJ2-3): DGGITQSPKYLFRKEGQNVTLSCEQNLNHDAMYWYRQDPGQGLRLIYYSQIVNDFQKGDIAEGYSVSREKKESFPLTVTSAQKNPTAFYLCASSPREVQTVTQYFGPGTRLTVL.

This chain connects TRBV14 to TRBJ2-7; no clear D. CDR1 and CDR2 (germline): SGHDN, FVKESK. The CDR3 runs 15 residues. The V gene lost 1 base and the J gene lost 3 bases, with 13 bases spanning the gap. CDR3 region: CASSQVHHPNYEQYF. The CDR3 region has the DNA TGTGCCAGCAGCCAAGTACATCACCCAAACTACGAGCAGTACTTC.

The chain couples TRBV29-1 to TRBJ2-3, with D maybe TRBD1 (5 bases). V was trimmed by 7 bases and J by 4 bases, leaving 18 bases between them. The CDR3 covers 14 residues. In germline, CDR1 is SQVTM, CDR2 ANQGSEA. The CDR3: CSAPEAQGPDTQYF. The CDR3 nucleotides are TGCAGCGCCCCTGAGGCGCAGGGCCCAGATACGCAGTATTTT.

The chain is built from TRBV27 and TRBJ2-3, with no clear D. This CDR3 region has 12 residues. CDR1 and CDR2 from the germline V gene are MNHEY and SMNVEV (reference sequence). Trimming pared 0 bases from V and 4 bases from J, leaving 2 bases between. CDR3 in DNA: TGTGCCAGCAGTTTATCTCCAGATACGCAGTATTTT. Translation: CASSLSPDTQYF.

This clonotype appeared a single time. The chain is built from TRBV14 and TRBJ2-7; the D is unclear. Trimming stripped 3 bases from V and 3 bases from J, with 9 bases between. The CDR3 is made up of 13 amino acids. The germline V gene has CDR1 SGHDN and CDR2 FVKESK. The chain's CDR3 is CASSHASDYEQYF. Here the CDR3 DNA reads TGTGCCAGCAGCCACGCCTCAGACTACGAGCAGTACTTC.

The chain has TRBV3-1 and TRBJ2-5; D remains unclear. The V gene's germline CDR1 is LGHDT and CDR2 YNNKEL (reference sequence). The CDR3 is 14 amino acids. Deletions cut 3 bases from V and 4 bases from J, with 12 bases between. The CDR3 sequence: CASSHMLVGETQYF. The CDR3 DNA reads TGTGCCAGCAGCCATATGCTCGTAGGAGAGACCCAGTACTTC.

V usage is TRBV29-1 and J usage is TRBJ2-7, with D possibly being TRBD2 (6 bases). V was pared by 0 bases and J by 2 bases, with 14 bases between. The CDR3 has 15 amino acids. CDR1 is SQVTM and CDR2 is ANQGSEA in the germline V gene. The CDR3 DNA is TGCAGCGTTGAAGATGGAGTGGGGACTGCCTACGAGCAGTACTTC. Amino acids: CSVEDGVGTAYEQYF.

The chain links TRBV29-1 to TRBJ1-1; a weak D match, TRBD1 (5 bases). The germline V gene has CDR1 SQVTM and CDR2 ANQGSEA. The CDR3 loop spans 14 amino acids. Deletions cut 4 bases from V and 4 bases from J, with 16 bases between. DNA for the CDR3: TGCAGCGTTGTTTTGTCTGGGGCGCCCACTGAAGCTTTCTTT. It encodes CSVVLSGAPTEAFF.

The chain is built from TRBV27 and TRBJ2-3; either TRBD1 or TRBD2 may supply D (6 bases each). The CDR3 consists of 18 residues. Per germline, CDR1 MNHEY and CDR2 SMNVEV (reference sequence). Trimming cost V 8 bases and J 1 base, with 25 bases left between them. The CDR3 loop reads CASVRSWGAGDRTDTQYF. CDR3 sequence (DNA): TGTGCCAGCGTCCGGTCCTGGGGGGCAGGGGACCGCACAGATACGCAGTATTTT.

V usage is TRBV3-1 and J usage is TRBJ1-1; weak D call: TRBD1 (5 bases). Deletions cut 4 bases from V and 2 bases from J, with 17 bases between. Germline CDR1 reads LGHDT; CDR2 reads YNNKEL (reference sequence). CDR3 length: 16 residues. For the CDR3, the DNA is TGTGCCAGCAGCCTCAAAGCTCCAGGGAGAAACACTGAAGCTTTCTTT. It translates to CASSLKAPGRNTEAFF. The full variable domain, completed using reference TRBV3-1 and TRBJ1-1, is DTAVSQTPKYLVTQMGNDKSIKCEQNLGHDTMYWYKQDSKKFLKIMFSYNNKELIINETVPNRFSPKSPDKAHLNLHINSLELGDSAVYFCASSLKAPGRNTEAFFGQGTRLTVV.

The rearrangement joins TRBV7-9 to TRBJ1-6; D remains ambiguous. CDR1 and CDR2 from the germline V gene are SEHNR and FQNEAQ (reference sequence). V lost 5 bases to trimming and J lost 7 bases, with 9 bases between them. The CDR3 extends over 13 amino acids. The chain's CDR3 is CASSLSENSPLHF. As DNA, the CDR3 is TGTGCCAGCAGCCTCTCTGAGAATTCACCCCTCCACTTT.

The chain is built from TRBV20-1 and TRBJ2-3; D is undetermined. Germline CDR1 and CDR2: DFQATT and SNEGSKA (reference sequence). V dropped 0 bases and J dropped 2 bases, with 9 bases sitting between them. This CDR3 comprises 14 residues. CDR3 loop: CSARDNKNTDTQYF. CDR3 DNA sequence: TGCAGTGCTAGAGATAACAAGAACACAGATACGCAGTATTTT.

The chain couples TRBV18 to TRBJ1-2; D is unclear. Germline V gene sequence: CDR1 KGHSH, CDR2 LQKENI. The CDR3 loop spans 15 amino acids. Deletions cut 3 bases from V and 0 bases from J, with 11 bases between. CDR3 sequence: CASSPGPGTNYGYTF. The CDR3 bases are TGTGCCAGCTCACCGGGTCCTGGGACTAACTATGGCTACACCTTC.

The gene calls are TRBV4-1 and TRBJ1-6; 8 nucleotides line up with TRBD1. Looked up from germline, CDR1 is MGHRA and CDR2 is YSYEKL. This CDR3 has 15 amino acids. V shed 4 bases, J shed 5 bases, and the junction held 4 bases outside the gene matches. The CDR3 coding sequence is TGCGCCAGCAGCCCGGGACAGGATAATAATTCACCCCTCCACTTT. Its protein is CASSPGQDNNSPLHF.

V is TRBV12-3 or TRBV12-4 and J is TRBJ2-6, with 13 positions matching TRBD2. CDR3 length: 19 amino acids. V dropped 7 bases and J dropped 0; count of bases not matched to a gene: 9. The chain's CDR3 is CASTNGLAGALSGANVLTF. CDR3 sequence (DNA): TGTGCCAGCACCAACGGACTAGCGGGAGCGCTCTCTGGGGCCAACGTCCTGACTTTC.

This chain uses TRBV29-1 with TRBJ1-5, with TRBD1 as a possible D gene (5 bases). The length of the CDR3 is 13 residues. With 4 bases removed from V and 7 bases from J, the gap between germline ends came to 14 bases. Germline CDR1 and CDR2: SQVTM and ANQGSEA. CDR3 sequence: CSVGGGSRQPQHF. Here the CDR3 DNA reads TGCAGCGTTGGCGGGGGGAGTCGACAGCCCCAGCATTTT.

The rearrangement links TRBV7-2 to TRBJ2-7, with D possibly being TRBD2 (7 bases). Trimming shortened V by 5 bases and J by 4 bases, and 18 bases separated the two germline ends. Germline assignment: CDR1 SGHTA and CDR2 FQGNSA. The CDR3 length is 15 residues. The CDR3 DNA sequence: TGTGCCAGCAGCCTTGGGGGCGGGAGAGATTACGAGCAGTACTTC. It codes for CASSLGGGRDYEQYF.

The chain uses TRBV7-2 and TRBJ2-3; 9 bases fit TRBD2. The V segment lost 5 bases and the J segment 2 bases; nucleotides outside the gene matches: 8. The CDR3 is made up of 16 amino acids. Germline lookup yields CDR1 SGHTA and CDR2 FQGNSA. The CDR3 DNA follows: TGTGCCAGCAGCCCTCGGACTAGCGAGCCCACAGATACGCAGTATTTT. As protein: CASSPRTSEPTDTQYF.

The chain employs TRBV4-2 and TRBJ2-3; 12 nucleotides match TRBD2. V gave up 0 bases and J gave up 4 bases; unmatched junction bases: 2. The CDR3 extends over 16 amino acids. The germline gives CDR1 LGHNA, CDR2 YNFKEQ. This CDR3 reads CASSQDASGGADTQYF. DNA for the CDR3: TGTGCCAGCAGCCAAGATGCTAGCGGGGGGGCAGATACGCAGTATTTT.

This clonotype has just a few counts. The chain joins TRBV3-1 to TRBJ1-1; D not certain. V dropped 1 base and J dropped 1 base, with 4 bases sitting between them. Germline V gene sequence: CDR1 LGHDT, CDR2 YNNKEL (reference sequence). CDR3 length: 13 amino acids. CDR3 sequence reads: CASSQGGNTEAFF. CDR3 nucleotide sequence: TGTGCCAGCAGCCAAGGCGGGAACACTGAAGCTTTCTTT.

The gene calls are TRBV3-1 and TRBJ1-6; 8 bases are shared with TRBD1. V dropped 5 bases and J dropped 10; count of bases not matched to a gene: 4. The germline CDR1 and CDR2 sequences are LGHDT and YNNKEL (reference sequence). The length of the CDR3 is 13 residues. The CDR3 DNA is TGTGCCAGCAGCAAGACAGGGGACTCACCCCTCCACTTT. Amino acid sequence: CASSKTGDSPLHF.

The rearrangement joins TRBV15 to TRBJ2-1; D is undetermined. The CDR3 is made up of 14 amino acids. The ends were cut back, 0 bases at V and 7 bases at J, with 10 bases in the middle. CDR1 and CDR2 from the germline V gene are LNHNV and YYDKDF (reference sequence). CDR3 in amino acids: CATSRDREANEQFF. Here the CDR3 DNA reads TGTGCCACCAGCAGAGATCGAGAGGCGAATGAGCAGTTCTTC.

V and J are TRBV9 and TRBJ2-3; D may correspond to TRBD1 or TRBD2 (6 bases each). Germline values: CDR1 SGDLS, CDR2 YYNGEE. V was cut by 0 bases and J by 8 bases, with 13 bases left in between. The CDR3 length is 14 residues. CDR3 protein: CASSVGQAGSTQYF. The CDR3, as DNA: TGTGCCAGCAGCGTAGGACAGGCGGGGAGTACGCAGTATTTT. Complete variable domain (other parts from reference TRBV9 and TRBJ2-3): DSGVTQTPKHLITATGQRVTLRCSPRSGDLSVYWYQQSLDQGLQFLIQYYNGEERAKGNILERFSAQQFPDLHSELNLSSLELGDSALYFCASSVGQAGSTQYFGPGTRLTVL.

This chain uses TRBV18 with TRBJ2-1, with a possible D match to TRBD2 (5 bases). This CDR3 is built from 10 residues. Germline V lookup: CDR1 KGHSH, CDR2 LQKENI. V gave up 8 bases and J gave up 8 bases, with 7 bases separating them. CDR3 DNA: TGTGCCAGCCACGGGGATGAGCAGTTCTTC. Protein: CASHGDEQFF.